These T cell receptor beta chains were read from a single sample in a study of blood T cell repertoires in COVID-19. The method was immunoSEQ multiplex PCR; TCRdb's version includes in-frame clones alone and lacks a portion of them. Here the sample spans roughly 150,000 clones, more than 85% being singletons. The sequencing sample was made of peripheral blood. The receptors come from a woman aged 55-70 years with COVID-19, enrolled during active disease. Each CDR3 is given with its conserved first and last residue.

v_gene	j_gene	CDR3aa
TRBV2	TRBJ2-1	CASSVRASGGPLGNEQFF
TRBV4-1	TRBJ1-5	CASSLARDSNQPQHF
TRBV6-5	TRBJ2-1	CASSYLGTGYNEQFF
TRBV7-6	TRBJ1-4	CASSYQGGNSEKLFF
TRBV19	TRBJ1-4	CASRDRGNEKLFF
TRBV27	TRBJ2-5	CASSSGGQQETQYF
TRBV15	TRBJ2-3	CATSRDSWRGRTDTQYF
TRBV6-1	TRBJ2-1	CASSESGGSYNEQFF
TRBV30	TRBJ1-2	CARRDRIRNYGYTF
TRBV9	TRBJ2-3	CASSRDSPWQYF
TRBV19	TRBJ2-7	CASSIVGREPYEQYF
TRBV6-2/TRBV6-3	TRBJ2-1	CASSYWTSGGYNEQFF
TRBV7-7	TRBJ2-7	CASSPSRTGGEQYF
TRBV9	TRBJ2-1	CASSVLGTSGGAEQFF
TRBV11-2	TRBJ1-2	CASSLGGPYTF
TRBV2	TRBJ1-6	CASSPSGQDNSPLHF
TRBV9	TRBJ2-7	CASSPRQDSYEQYF
TRBV4-3	TRBJ1-2	CASSPWQGYGYTF
TRBV7-2	TRBJ1-4	CASSLEARVGVSEKLFF
TRBV6-2/TRBV6-3	TRBJ2-7	CASSSRLATYEQYF
TRBV4-3	TRBJ2-3	CASSQDLGGAGTDTQYF
TRBV19	TRBJ1-6	CASSRDKNSPLHF
TRBV6-5	TRBJ1-4	CASSSRTGTGEKLFF
TRBV29-1	TRBJ2-3	CSVQGSSRGSTDTQYF
TRBV14	TRBJ2-1	CASSRARFGGGSYNEQFF
TRBV11-2	TRBJ2-1	CASSPGLPFEQFF
TRBV6-5	TRBJ1-1	CASSYGQGVVTEAFF
TRBV10-3	TRBJ2-2	CAIRTAGRLNTGELFF
TRBV27	TRBJ1-6	CASRTPYGGSNSPLHF
TRBV9	TRBJ2-3	CASSVDARGGSGTQYF
TRBV19	TRBJ1-2	CASSISRGPTGGYTF
TRBV6-5	TRBJ2-1	CASSYTPGQGSNEQFF
TRBV7-9	TRBJ1-5	CASSPQGVQPQHF
TRBV21-1	TRBJ1-2	CASSKAGGSYGYTF
TRBV28	TRBJ1-4	CASSFGSRGSEKLFF
TRBV7-9	TRBJ1-2	CASSLGGGTALYGYTF
TRBV29-1	TRBJ2-7	CSFRPGTAYEQYF
TRBV7-9	TRBJ2-3	CASSLVSGSGSTDTQYF
TRBV24-1	TRBJ2-3	CATSTGDTQYF
TRBV18	TRBJ2-3	CASFPGVGDTQYF
TRBV2	TRBJ1-1	CASGPGQGAQTEAFF
TRBV19	TRBJ1-1	CASSIDAGGRADTEAFF
TRBV4-2	TRBJ1-2	CASSPNPNNYGYTF
TRBV3-1/TRBV3-2	TRBJ2-1	CASSQDGGAYNEQFF
TRBV19	TRBJ1-2	CASSTYRDHGYTF